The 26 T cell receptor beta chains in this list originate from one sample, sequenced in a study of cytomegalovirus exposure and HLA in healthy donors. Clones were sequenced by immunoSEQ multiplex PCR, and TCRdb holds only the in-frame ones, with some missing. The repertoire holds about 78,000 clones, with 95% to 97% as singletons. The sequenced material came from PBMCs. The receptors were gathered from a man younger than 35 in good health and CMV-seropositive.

CDR3 amino acids: CATRGQGYEQYF. The DNA of the CDR3 is TGCGCCACGAGGGGACAGGGCTACGAGCAGTACTTC. The rearrangement joins TRBV10-2 to TRBJ2-7, with TRBD1 matching over 9 bases. The germline gives CDR1 WSHSY, CDR2 SAAADI. The J segment lost 3 bases and the V segment lost 10 bases, leaving 4 bases of the junction unmatched. The length of the CDR3 is 12 residues.

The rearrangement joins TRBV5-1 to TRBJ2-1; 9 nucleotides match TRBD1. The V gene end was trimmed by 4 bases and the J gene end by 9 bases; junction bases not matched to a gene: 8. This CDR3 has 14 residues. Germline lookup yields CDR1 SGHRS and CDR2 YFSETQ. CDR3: CASSLRDREFEQFF. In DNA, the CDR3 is TGCGCCAGCAGCCTCCGGGACAGGGAGTTTGAGCAGTTCTTC. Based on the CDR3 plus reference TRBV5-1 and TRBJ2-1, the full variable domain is KAGVTQTPRYLIKTRGQQVTLSCSPISGHRSVSWYQQTPGQGLQFLFEYFSETQRNKGNFPGRFSGRQFSNSRSEMNVSTLELGDSALYLCASSLRDREFEQFFGPGTRLTVL.

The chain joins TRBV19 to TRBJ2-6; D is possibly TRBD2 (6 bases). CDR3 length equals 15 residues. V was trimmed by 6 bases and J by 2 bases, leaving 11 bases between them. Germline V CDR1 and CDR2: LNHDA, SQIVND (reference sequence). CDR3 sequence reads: CASRRAGTGANVLTF. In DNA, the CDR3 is TGTGCCAGTAGGAGGGCGGGGACTGGGGCCAACGTCCTGACTTTC.

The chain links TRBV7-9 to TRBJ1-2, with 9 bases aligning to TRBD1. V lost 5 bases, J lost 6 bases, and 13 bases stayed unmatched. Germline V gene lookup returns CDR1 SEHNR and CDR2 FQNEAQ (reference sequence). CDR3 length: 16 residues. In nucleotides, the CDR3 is TGTGCCAGCAGCCCATCCATCCGGGACAGGGCCGATGGCTACACCTTC. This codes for CASSPSIRDRADGYTF.

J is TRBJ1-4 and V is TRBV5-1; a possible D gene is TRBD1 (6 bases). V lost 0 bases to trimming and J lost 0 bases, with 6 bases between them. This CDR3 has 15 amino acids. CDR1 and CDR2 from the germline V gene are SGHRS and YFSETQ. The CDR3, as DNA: TGCGCCAGCAGCTTGGGACAGGCAACTAATGAAAAACTGTTTTTT. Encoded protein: CASSLGQATNEKLFF.

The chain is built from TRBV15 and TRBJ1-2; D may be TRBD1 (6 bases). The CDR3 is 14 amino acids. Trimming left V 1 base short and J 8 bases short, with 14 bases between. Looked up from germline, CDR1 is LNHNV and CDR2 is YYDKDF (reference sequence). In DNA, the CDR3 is TGTGCCACCAGCAGAGTACTACAGGGACGCGGCTACACCTTC. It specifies CATSRVLQGRGYTF.

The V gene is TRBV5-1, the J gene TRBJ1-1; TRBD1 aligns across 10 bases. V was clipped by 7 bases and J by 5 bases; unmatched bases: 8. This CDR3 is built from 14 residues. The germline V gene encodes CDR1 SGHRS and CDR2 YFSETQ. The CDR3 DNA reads TGCGCCAGCCTAGGGGACAGGGGTGAAACTGAAGCTTTCTTT. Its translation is CASLGDRGETEAFF.

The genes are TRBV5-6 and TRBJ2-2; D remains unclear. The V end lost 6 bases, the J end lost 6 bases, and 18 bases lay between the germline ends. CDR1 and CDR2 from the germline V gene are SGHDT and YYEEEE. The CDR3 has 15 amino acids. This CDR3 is CASKQSPLRSGELFF. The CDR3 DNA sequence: TGTGCCAGCAAACAGTCCCCACTTAGGTCCGGGGAGCTGTTTTTT. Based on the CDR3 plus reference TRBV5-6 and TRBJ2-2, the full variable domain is DAGVTQSPTHLIKTRGQQVTLRCSPKSGHDTVSWYQQALGQGPQFIFQYYEEEERQRGNFPDRFSGHQFPNYSSELNVNALLLGDSALYLCASKQSPLRSGELFFGEGSRLTVL.

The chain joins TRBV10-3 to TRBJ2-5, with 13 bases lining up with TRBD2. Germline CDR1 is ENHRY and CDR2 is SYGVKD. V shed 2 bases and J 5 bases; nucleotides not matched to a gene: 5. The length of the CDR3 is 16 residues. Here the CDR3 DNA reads TGTGCCATCAGTGAGGGGACTAGCGGGATCGGGGAGACCCAGTACTTC. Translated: CAISEGTSGIGETQYF.

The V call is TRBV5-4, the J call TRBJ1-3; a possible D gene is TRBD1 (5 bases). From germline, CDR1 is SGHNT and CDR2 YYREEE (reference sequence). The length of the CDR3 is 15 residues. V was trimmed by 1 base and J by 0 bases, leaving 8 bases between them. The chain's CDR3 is CASSLRQNSGNTIYF. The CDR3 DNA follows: TGTGCCAGCAGCTTGCGACAGAACTCTGGAAACACCATATATTTT.

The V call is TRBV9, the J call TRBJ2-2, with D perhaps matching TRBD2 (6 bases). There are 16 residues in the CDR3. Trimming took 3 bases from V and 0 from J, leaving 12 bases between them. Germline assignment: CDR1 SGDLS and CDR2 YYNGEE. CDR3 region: CASSESGVANTGELFF. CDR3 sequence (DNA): TGTGCCAGCAGCGAATCGGGAGTGGCGAACACCGGGGAGCTGTTTTTT.

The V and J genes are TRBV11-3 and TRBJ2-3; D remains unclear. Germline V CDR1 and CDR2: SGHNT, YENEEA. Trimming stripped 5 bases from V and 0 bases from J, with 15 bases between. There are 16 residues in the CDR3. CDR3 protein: CASSRRPTTSTDTQYF. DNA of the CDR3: TGTGCCAGCAGCCGTAGACCCACGACTAGCACAGATACGCAGTATTTT.

This chain's CDR3 is CASSSSTRTVYGYTF. The CDR3 DNA follows: TGTGCCAGCAGTTCGTCTACGAGGACAGTCTATGGCTACACCTTC. The rearrangement joins TRBV28 to TRBJ1-2; possibly TRBD1 for D (6 bases). In germline, CDR1 is MDHEN, CDR2 SYDVKM. V was pared by 4 bases and J by 4 bases, with 16 bases between. The CDR3 contains 15 residues.

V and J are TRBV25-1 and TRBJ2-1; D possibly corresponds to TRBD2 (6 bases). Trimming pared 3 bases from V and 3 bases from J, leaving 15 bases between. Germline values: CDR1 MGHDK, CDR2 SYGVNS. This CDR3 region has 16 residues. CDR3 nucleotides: TGTGCCAGCAGTGATTGGGGTAGCGGTGGCTACAATGAGCAGTTCTTC. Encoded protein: CASSDWGSGGYNEQFF.

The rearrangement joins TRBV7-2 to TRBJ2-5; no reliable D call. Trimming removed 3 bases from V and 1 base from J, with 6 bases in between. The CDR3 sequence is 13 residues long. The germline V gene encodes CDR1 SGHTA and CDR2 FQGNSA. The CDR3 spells CASSLAFQETQYF. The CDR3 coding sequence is TGTGCCAGCAGCTTGGCCTTCCAAGAGACCCAGTACTTC.

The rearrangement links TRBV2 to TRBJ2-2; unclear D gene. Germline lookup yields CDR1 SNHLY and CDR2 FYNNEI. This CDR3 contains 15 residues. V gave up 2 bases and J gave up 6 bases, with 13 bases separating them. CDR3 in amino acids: CASSESPSSAGELFF. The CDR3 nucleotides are TGTGCCAGCAGTGAATCCCCGTCGAGCGCCGGGGAGCTGTTTTTT. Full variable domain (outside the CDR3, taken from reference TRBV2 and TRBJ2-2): EPEVTQTPSHQVTQMGQEVILRCVPISNHLYFYWYRQILGQKVEFLVSFYNNEISEKSEIFDDQFSVERPDGSNFTLKIRSTKLEDSAMYFCASSESPSSAGELFFGEGSRLTVL.

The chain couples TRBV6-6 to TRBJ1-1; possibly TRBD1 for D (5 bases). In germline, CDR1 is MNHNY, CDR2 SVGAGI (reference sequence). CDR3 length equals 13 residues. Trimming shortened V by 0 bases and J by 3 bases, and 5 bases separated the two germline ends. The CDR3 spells CASSYSGHTEAFF. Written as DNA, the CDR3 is TGTGCCAGCAGTTACTCGGGGCACACTGAAGCTTTCTTT.

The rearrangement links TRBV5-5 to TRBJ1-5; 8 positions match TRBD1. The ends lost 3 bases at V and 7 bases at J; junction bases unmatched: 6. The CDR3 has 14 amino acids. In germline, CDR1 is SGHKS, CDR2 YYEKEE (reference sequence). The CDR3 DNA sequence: TGTGCCAGCAGCTCGTACACAGGGGGGCAGCCCCAGCATTTT. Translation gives CASSSYTGGQPQHF.

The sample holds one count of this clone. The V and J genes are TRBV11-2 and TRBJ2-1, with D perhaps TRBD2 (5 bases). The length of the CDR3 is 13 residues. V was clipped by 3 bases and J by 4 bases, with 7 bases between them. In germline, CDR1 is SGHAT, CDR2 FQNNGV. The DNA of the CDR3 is TGTGCCAGCAGCTTTTGGGAGTACAATGAGCAGTTCTTC. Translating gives CASSFWEYNEQFF.

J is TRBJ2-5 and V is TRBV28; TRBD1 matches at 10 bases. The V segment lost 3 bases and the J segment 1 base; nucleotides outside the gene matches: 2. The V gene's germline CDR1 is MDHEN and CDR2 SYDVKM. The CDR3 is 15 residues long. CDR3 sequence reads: CASSFRTGGQETQYF. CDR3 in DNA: TGTGCCAGCAGTTTTCGGACAGGGGGCCAAGAGACCCAGTACTTC.

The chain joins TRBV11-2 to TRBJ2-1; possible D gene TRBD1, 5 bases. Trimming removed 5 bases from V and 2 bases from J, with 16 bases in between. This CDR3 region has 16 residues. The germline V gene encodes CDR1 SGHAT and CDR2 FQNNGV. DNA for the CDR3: TGTGCCAGCAGCCGCGGATCCTGGGGCGCCTACAATGAGCAGTTCTTC. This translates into CASSRGSWGAYNEQFF.

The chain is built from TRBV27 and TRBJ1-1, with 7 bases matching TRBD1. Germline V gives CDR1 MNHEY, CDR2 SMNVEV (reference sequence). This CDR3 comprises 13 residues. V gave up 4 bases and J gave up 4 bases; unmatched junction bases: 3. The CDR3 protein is CASSSSGGTEAFF. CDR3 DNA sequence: TGTGCCAGCAGTTCCTCAGGGGGCACTGAAGCTTTCTTT.

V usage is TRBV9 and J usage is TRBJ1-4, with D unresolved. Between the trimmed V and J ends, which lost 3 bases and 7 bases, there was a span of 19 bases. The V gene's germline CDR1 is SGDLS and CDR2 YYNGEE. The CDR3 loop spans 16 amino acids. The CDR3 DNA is TGTGCCAGCAGCGAGCAAACGCGTCCGGGTGCTGAAAAACTGTTTTTT. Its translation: CASSEQTRPGAEKLFF.

DNA for the CDR3: TGTGCCAGCAGCGCCACTAGCGCCTCCTACGAGCAGTACTTC. This translates into CASSATSASYEQYF. V and J are TRBV7-2 and TRBJ2-7; 7 bases match TRBD2. Germline trimming cut 5 bases from V and 0 bases from J; bases unmatched to any gene: 4. Per the germline V gene, CDR1 is SGHTA and CDR2 is FQGNSA. The CDR3 has 14 amino acids.

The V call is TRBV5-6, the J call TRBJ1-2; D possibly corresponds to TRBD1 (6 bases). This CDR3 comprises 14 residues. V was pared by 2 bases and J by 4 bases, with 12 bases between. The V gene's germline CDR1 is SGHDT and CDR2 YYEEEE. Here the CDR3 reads CASSLQGVFYGYTF. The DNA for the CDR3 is TGTGCCAGCAGCTTACAGGGTGTTTTCTATGGCTACACCTTC.

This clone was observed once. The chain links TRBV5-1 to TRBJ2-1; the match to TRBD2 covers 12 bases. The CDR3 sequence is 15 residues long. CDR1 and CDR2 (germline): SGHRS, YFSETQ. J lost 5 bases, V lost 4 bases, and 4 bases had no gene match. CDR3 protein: CASSRTSGTHNEQFF. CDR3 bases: TGCGCCAGCAGCCGGACTAGCGGGACCCACAATGAGCAGTTCTTC.